This TCR beta chain emerged from a study of cytomegalovirus exposure and HLA in healthy donors. About the research overall: The study placed roughly four fifths of its approximately 400 genotyped donors in the Caucasian-associated ancestry cluster.

Study findings and constraints: The study carried out a later analysis of TCR beta sequences. It associated 15,000 to 20,000 of them with specific HLA alleles at a false discovery rate of 0.05. Common viral pathogens were later found to be apparently linked to several of the most significant clusters.

In its sample, this clone was seen once. Its antigen is unidentified. V gave up 2 bases and J gave up 4 bases, with 9 bases separating them. CDR3 length equals 13 residues. Germline values: CDR1 GTSNPN, CDR2 SVGIG (reference sequence). A multiplex PCR was run with 60 Vbeta primers and 13 Jbeta primers. Profiling relied on immunoSEQ multiplex PCR, and the TCRdb table lists in-frame clones only, not all of them. The profile shows 120,000 to 150,000 clones, roughly three quarters of them singletons. The sequence derives from a woman in her thirties or forties in good health and CMV-seropositive. Sequenced: PBMCs. The chain links TRBV30 to TRBJ1-5, with no clear D. The CDR3 reads CAWSKLSNQPQHF. CDR3 DNA sequence: TGTGCCTGGAGTAAGCTCTCTAATCAGCCCCAGCATTTT.